These 5 T cell receptor beta chains were all obtained from the same sample, sequenced in a study of T-cell reconstitution after alpha-beta-depleted transplantation in children. Construction of the TCRbeta library involved unique molecular identifiers. Each CDR3 protein is one row after TCRdb ran MiXCR on the PCR reads. The sample contains 2,500 to 3,500 distinct CDR3 sequences, under 25% of which appear only once. The material sequenced was PBMCs, mostly from graft donor cells, taken 60 days after TCRalphabeta/CD19-depleted stem cell transplant. The receptors derive from a female patient aged 5-17 years who had a stem cell transplant for acute lymphoblastic leukemia, so the T cells may come from the graft donor.

The chain uses TRBV28 and TRBJ1-3; a weak D match, TRBD1 (6 bases). The germline V gene encodes CDR1 MDHEN and CDR2 SYDVKM. The CDR3 loop spans 16 amino acids. Trimming left V 6 bases short and J 2 bases short, with 17 bases between. The CDR3 region is CASSYTGLRAGNTIYF. In nucleotides, the CDR3 is TGTGCCAGCAGCTATACAGGGTTACGGGCTGGAAACACCATATATTTT.

Ten or more counts support this clonotype. V usage is TRBV5-4 and J usage is TRBJ1-1; weak D call: TRBD1 (6 bases). Trimming took off 5 bases at V and 7 bases at J, with 15 bases between the two ends. The CDR3 consists of 13 residues. The V gene's germline CDR1 is SGHNT and CDR2 YYREEE (reference sequence). This CDR3 is CASRYSGAFEAFF. Here the CDR3 DNA reads TGTGCCAGCAGATACTCGGGGGCTTTTGAAGCTTTCTTT.

By share of the sample, this clonotype is medium-sized. The chain uses TRBV5-1 and TRBJ2-3; 9 positions match TRBD2. Germline V CDR1 and CDR2: SGHRS, YFSETQ. The CDR3 contains 17 residues. The V and J ends lost 3 bases and 6 bases, in that order; junction bases with no gene match: 14. Here the CDR3 DNA reads TGCGCCAGCAGCTCAGGACTAGCGCGAGCTTCAGGGGATACGCAGTATTTT. Residues: CASSSGLARASGDTQYF.

Worth noting for this clonotype: One end of the junction is discordant with germline, which a read error may explain. This rearrangement joins TRBV14 to TRBJ2-7, with 11 nucleotides matching TRBD2. CDR1 and CDR2 from the germline V gene are SGHDN and FVKESK. There are 14 residues in the CDR3. CDR3 bases: TGTCCCAGCAGCCAGGGGACTAGCGGTAACGAGCAGTACTTC. Its translation: CPSSQGTSGNEQYF.

In its sample, this clonotype was seen a few times. The chain employs TRBV5-5 and TRBJ1-3; 7 nucleotides agree with TRBD1. The germline V gene has CDR1 SGHKS and CDR2 YYEKEE (reference sequence). The CDR3 extends over 14 amino acids. The junction had 1 base not matched to a gene; V was cut back by 4 bases and J by 0 bases. Here the CDR3 reads CASSNRGSGNTIYF. CDR3 DNA: TGTGCCAGCAGCAACAGGGGCTCTGGAAACACCATATATTTT. The full variable domain, completed using reference TRBV5-5 and TRBJ1-3, is DAGVTQSPTHLIKTRGQQVTLRCSPISGHKSVSWYQQVLGQGPQFIFQYYEKEERGRGNFPDRFSARQFPNYSSELNVNALLLGDSALYLCASSNRGSGNTIYFGEGSWLTVV.